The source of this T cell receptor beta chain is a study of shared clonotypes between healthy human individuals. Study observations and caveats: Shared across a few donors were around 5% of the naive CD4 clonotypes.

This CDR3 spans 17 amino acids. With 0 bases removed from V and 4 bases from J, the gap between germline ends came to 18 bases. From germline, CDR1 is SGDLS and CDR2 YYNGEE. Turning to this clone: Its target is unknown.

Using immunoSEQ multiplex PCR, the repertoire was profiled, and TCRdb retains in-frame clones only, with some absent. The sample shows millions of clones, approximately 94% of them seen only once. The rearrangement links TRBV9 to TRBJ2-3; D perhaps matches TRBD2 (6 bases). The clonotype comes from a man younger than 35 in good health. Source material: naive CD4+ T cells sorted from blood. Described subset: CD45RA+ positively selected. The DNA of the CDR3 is TGTGCCAGCAGCGTAGCTAGTCCCGGGGGAACTTCAGATACGCAGTATTTT. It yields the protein CASSVASPGGTSDTQYF.